The 26 T cell receptor beta chains reported below all come from one sample, sequenced in a study of cytomegalovirus exposure and HLA in healthy donors. With 60 Vbeta and 13 Jbeta primers, the PCR was carried out. The protocol was immunoSEQ multiplex PCR, while the TCRdb copy is restricted to in-frame clones and leaves out a portion. The sample carries fewer than 200,000 clones, around 73% recorded once. The sequenced sample was PBMCs. These TCRs come from a man aged 55-75 years in good health and CMV-seronegative.

To note about this clone: Germline and junction disagree at one end, which may indicate a read error. The V gene is TRBV6-1, the J gene TRBJ1-4; TRBD1 agrees at 8 bases. The V gene's germline CDR1 is MNHNS and CDR2 SASEGT. CDR3 length: 15 amino acids. CDR3 loop: CASREDRGRGEKLFF. The CDR3 DNA reads TGTGCCAGCAGAGAAGACAGGGGCAGGGGTGAAAAACTGTTTTTT.

The chain carries TRBV29-1 and TRBJ2-7; 9 nucleotides match TRBD1. Germline CDR1 is SQVTM and CDR2 is ANQGSEA. There are 13 residues in the CDR3. The V gene end was trimmed by 7 bases and the J gene end by 5 bases; junction bases not matched to a gene: 9. CDR3 residues: CSGVKGQGDEQYF. The CDR3 DNA reads as TGCAGCGGCGTAAAGGGACAGGGCGACGAGCAGTACTTC.

This chain joins TRBV6-1 and TRBJ2-7; tentatively, D is TRBD1 (6 bases). CDR1 is MNHNS, CDR2 SASEGT, per germline. V was shortened by 8 bases and J by 3 bases, with 11 bases between the two germline ends. The CDR3 has 12 residues. CDR3 region: CASRRDNYEQYF. The DNA for the CDR3 is TGTGCCAGCCGCCGGGACAACTACGAGCAGTACTTC.

The chain has TRBV28 and TRBJ2-7; D possibly corresponds to TRBD2 (7 bases). Germline CDR1 reads MDHEN; CDR2 reads SYDVKM. The CDR3 extends over 13 amino acids. V dropped 3 bases and J dropped 7 bases, with 13 bases sitting between them. The DNA for the CDR3 is TGTGCCAGCAGTTTTAGTCGGGGGGCAGAGCAGTACTTC. It specifies CASSFSRGAEQYF.

The chain links TRBV28 to TRBJ1-1, with 7 bases lining up with TRBD1. Trimming removed 7 bases from V and 7 bases from J; junction bases left unmatched: 6. CDR1 MDHEN and CDR2 SYDVKM come from the germline V gene. The CDR3 is 12 residues long. The CDR3 region is CASILDRDEAFF. The CDR3 DNA reads as TGTGCCAGCATCCTAGACAGGGATGAAGCTTTCTTT.

The chain employs TRBV6-5 and TRBJ1-2; 9 bases are shared with TRBD1. The CDR3 is made up of 16 amino acids. With V trimmed by 3 bases and J by 3 bases, 8 bases remained unmatched. Germline loops: CDR1 MNHEY, CDR2 SVGAGI. As DNA, the CDR3 is TGTGCCAGCAGTTATTCTACCGGGACAGGGCACTATGGCTACACCTTC. It codes for CASSYSTGTGHYGYTF.

The J gene is TRBJ1-1, the V gene TRBV6-1; 8 nucleotides match TRBD1. Germline trimming cut 6 bases from V and 4 bases from J; bases unmatched to any gene: 4. Germline-derived CDR1 and CDR2 are MNHNS and SASEGT. The CDR3 sequence is 13 residues long. The CDR3 DNA is TGTGCCAGCAGGTTTACAGGGGGCACTGAAGCTTTCTTT. It encodes CASRFTGGTEAFF.

This clone appeared a few times. This chain joins TRBV29-1 and TRBJ2-1; perhaps TRBD1 as D (6 bases). Trimming stripped 4 bases from V and 8 bases from J, with 24 bases between. This CDR3 is built from 16 residues. The germline gives CDR1 SQVTM, CDR2 ANQGSEA. The DNA for the CDR3 is TGCAGCGTTGGTGCCAGGACCCCTCCTAGGACAGATGAGCAGTTCTTC. This sequence encodes CSVGARTPPRTDEQFF.

This chain joins TRBV27 and TRBJ1-2; D perhaps matches TRBD1 (6 bases). The V end lost 5 bases, the J end lost 1 base, and 14 bases lay between the germline ends. CDR3 length: 15 residues. Germline assignment: CDR1 MNHEY and CDR2 SMNVEV (reference sequence). CDR3 coding DNA: TGTGCCAGCAGTCCCGACGGACAGCTTAACTATGGCTACACCTTC. Translated: CASSPDGQLNYGYTF.

J is TRBJ2-7 and V is TRBV9, with a possible D match to TRBD1 (6 bases). The germline CDR1 and CDR2 sequences are SGDLS and YYNGEE. There are 15 residues in the CDR3. V lost 2 bases, J lost 3 bases, and 15 bases lay in between. Here the CDR3 DNA reads TGTGCCAGCAGCGTCGGCCCGGACAGAGACTACGAGCAGTACTTC. Residues: CASSVGPDRDYEQYF.

V gene TRBV19 combines with J gene TRBJ1-1; D is possibly TRBD1 (6 bases). The CDR3 has 15 amino acids. From germline, CDR1 is LNHDA and CDR2 SQIVND (reference sequence). V gave up 3 bases and J gave up 6 bases, with 17 bases separating them. The CDR3 DNA reads as TGTGCCAGTAGTATTCAGGGGAGGGGGTTTGCTGAAGCTTTCTTT. The encoded protein is CASSIQGRGFAEAFF.

The chain carries TRBV10-3 and TRBJ2-3; 13 bases align to TRBD2. Unmatched junction bases numbered 4, after V lost 4 bases and J lost 3 bases. Germline V CDR1 and CDR2: ENHRY, SYGVKD. The CDR3 runs to 16 residues. In DNA, the CDR3 is TGTGCCATCAGTGGGCGGACTAGCGGGAGAACAGATACGCAGTATTTT. It codes for CAISGRTSGRTDTQYF.

In DNA form, the CDR3 reads TGCGCCAGCAGCCAAGTCTTGTCAACCGTGAAGTTGGGGCTCGAGCAGTACTTC. It is translated as CASSQVLSTVKLGLEQYF. V gene TRBV4-1 combines with J gene TRBJ2-7, with D possibly matching TRBD1 (5 bases). Germline CDR1 reads MGHRA; CDR2 reads YSYEKL. The CDR3 has 18 residues. Trimming left V 1 base short and J 6 bases short, with 25 bases between.

The chain links TRBV5-5 to TRBJ2-7; D gene ambiguous. The V gene lost 4 bases and the J gene lost 2 bases, with 13 bases spanning the gap. The germline V gene has CDR1 SGHKS and CDR2 YYEKEE (reference sequence). CDR3 length: 14 residues. The CDR3 nucleotides read TGTGCCAGCAGCCCCCACGTGAGGACCTACGAGCAGTACTTC. Protein sequence: CASSPHVRTYEQYF. The full variable domain, completed using reference TRBV5-5 and TRBJ2-7, is DAGVTQSPTHLIKTRGQQVTLRCSPISGHKSVSWYQQVLGQGPQFIFQYYEKEERGRGNFPDRFSARQFPNYSSELNVNALLLGDSALYLCASSPHVRTYEQYFGPGTRLTVT.

The chain uses TRBV29-1 and TRBJ2-7, with 8 bases identical to TRBD2. Germline-derived CDR1 and CDR2 are SQVTM and ANQGSEA. J gave up 0 bases and V 1 base, and 11 bases lay outside the gene matches. This CDR3 is 17 amino acids long. DNA for the CDR3: TGCAGCGTTGAAGTGAGTTTGGGCGGGAGGAGCTCCTACGAGCAGTACTTC. This sequence encodes CSVEVSLGGRSSYEQYF.

The CDR3 DNA follows: TGTGCCAGCGGCGGGGGAGTTATGCGCTACGAGCAGTACTTC. It specifies CASGGGVMRYEQYF. This rearrangement joins TRBV2 to TRBJ2-7, with TRBD2 matching 7 bases. The germline V gene encodes CDR1 SNHLY and CDR2 FYNNEI. The CDR3 extends over 14 amino acids. J lost 3 bases, V lost 8 bases, and 10 bases had no gene match.

In this sample, this clone turned up a few times. V usage is TRBV5-4 and J usage is TRBJ1-2; 9 bases match TRBD1. V lost 5 bases and J lost 4; bases outside the gene matches: 3. The length of the CDR3 is 13 residues. Germline lookup yields CDR1 SGHNT and CDR2 YYREEE (reference sequence). The chain's CDR3 is CASRQDRGYGYTF. CDR3 nucleotides: TGTGCCAGCAGGCAGGACAGGGGCTATGGCTACACCTTC.

The chain links TRBV10-3 to TRBJ1-1; 9 bases agree with TRBD1. Trimming removed 3 bases from V and 2 bases from J; junction bases left unmatched: 4. This CDR3 has 15 amino acids. The V gene's germline CDR1 is ENHRY and CDR2 SYGVKD. CDR3 bases: TGTGCCATCAGTGACCTGGGACAGGGCAACACTGAAGCTTTCTTT. As protein: CAISDLGQGNTEAFF.

The rearrangement uses TRBV5-4 and TRBJ2-7; D unclear. The germline V gene encodes CDR1 SGHNT and CDR2 YYREEE (reference sequence). The CDR3 has 12 amino acids. V lost 4 bases and J 4 bases, leaving 9 bases between the germline ends. The CDR3 here is CASSTLGYEQYF. The CDR3 DNA reads as TGTGCCAGCAGCACTCTAGGTTACGAGCAGTACTTC.

This rearrangement joins TRBV5-1 to TRBJ2-1, with 11 bases matching TRBD2. Germline CDR1 and CDR2: SGHRS and YFSETQ. The CDR3 loop spans 16 amino acids. The V gene end was trimmed by 5 bases and the J gene end by 2 bases; junction bases not matched to a gene: 6. CDR3 in amino acids: CASSSSGRPTYNEQFF. The CDR3 DNA reads as TGCGCCAGCAGTTCTAGCGGGAGGCCAACCTACAATGAGCAGTTCTTC.

CDR3 bases: TGTGCCAGCAGTGTAGGGGTCGATCAGCCCCAGCATTTT. It codes for CASSVGVDQPQHF. This chain uses TRBV25-1 with TRBJ1-5; tentative D call: TRBD1 (5 bases). Germline V gene sequence: CDR1 MGHDK, CDR2 SYGVNS. Trimming pared 4 bases from V and 5 bases from J, leaving 9 bases between. The CDR3 runs 13 residues.

This clone has just a few counts. The sample holds other DNA sequences that translate to the same CDR3. V usage is TRBV7-6 and J usage is TRBJ1-3, with D perhaps matching TRBD1 (6 bases). Trimming took 0 bases from V and 7 from J, leaving 10 bases between them. CDR1 and CDR2 (germline): SGHVS, FNYEAQ. This CDR3 comprises 14 residues. CDR3 in DNA: TGTGCCAGCAGCTTAGCGGGGGCAGGGAACACCATATATTTT. It encodes CASSLAGAGNTIYF.

The chain has TRBV23-1 and TRBJ2-7; TRBD1 agrees at 9 bases. TRBV23-1 is given ORF status, its function remaining uncertain. This CDR3 is 17 amino acids long. Germline trimming cut 3 bases from V and 3 bases from J; bases unmatched to any gene: 12. The CDR3 sequence is CASSQAGTGRGGYEQYF. The CDR3 region has the DNA TGCGCCAGCAGTCAGGCCGGGACAGGGCGTGGGGGCTACGAGCAGTACTTC.

The V call is TRBV5-1, the J call TRBJ2-1; TRBD2 aligns across 8 bases. V gave up 1 base and J gave up 9 bases; unmatched junction bases: 9. This CDR3 spans 15 amino acids. The germline gives CDR1 SGHRS, CDR2 YFSETQ. CDR3 loop: CASSLSGSGVSEQFF. CDR3 in DNA: TGCGCCAGCAGCTTGTCCGGTAGCGGGGTGTCTGAGCAGTTCTTC.

The V call is TRBV2, the J call TRBJ1-4; 12 positions match TRBD1. CDR1 and CDR2 from the germline V gene are SNHLY and FYNNEI. The CDR3 consists of 16 residues. V shed 6 bases and J 8 bases; nucleotides not matched to a gene: 10. The CDR3, as DNA: TGTGCCAGCAGAGCTAACGGAGGGACAGGGGGCGAAAAACTGTTTTTT. Translating it yields CASRANGGTGGEKLFF.

Remarks on this clone: An end of the junction does not agree with germline; a read error may underlie this. This chain joins TRBV2 and TRBJ1-6, with D perhaps TRBD1 (6 bases). This CDR3 region has 13 residues. CDR1 SNHLY and CDR2 FYNNEI come from the germline V gene. Here the CDR3 DNA reads TGTGCCAGCAGGGGCAGGGGAAATTCACCCCTCAACTTT. It yields the protein CASRGRGNSPLNF. The full variable domain, in which reference TRBV2 and TRBJ1-6 provide the parts outside the CDR3, is EPEVTQTPSHQVTQMGQEVILRCVPISNHLYFYWYRQILGQKVEFLVSFYNNEISEKSEIFDDQFSVERPDGSNFTLKIRSTKLEDSAMYFCASRGRGNSPLNFGNGTRLTVT.